This T cell receptor (beta chain) was recorded in a study of cytomegalovirus exposure and HLA in healthy donors. Whole-study context: A preliminary data release comprised tens of millions of unique TCRs obtained from HLA-typed donors. Study observations and caveats: Presence/absence analyses assumed roughly uniform sequencing depth across donors. Overall, roughly 170 TCR beta chains were annotated as cytomegalovirus-associated.

CDR1 SNHLY and CDR2 FYNNEI come from the germline V gene. V gave up 3 bases and J gave up 3 bases; unmatched junction bases: 2. There are 15 residues in the CDR3. Only one count was recorded for this clone. As yet, its antigen is unknown. This likely traces to a read error, being one base from a far larger clone. The PCR made use of 60 Vbeta and 13 Jbeta primers. Per the original data handling: About 9.9 million shared chains were among around 78 million unique TCR beta chains counted in a later analysis. TCRdb keeps only in-frame clones here, not all; method: immunoSEQ multiplex PCR. V, J and clone size are taken as reported in that table, and D and trimming were inferred from the DNA itself. This table holds under 250,000 clones, approximately 78% found once.

The rearrangement joins TRBV2 to TRBJ2-3, with 11 nucleotides matching TRBD2. The sequenced sample consisted of PBMCs. This TCR was sampled from a male donor in good health and CMV-seronegative. This chain's CDR3 is CASSDSSGRTDTQYF. The CDR3 nucleotides read TGTGCCAGCAGTGACTCTAGCGGGAGGACAGATACGCAGTATTTT.